Shown below are 21 T cell receptor beta chains from a single sample sequenced in a study of blood T cell repertoires in COVID-19. Sequenced by immunoSEQ multiplex PCR; TCRdb stores in-frame clones only, minus some. The sample has about 63,000 clones, more than 75% seen once. Sequencing used peripheral blood. These receptors came from an elderly woman with acute or convalescent COVID-19.

This chain joins TRBV6-5 and TRBJ1-1, with D possibly TRBD1 on 5 matching bases. Trimming cost V 2 bases and J 4 bases, with 8 bases left between them. Germline loops: CDR1 MNHEY, CDR2 SVGAGI. This CDR3 is built from 13 residues. This CDR3 is CASSYQGTTEAFF. For the CDR3, the DNA is TGTGCCAGCAGTTACCAGGGAACCACTGAAGCTTTCTTT.

There are a few counts of this clone. The chain joins TRBV28 to TRBJ2-3; unclear D gene. The V gene's germline CDR1 is MDHEN and CDR2 SYDVKM. With 3 bases removed from V and 2 bases from J, the gap between germline ends came to 12 bases. This CDR3 spans 15 amino acids. Written as DNA, the CDR3 is TGTGCCAGCAGTTTGAGCGTCCCAACCACAGATACGCAGTATTTT. It specifies CASSLSVPTTDTQYF.

The CDR3 is CASSWPTGTHPDTQYF. DNA for the CDR3: TGTGCCAGCAGCTGGCCTACCGGGACTCACCCGGATACGCAGTATTTT. This chain uses TRBV7-9 with TRBJ2-3, with D maybe TRBD2 (6 bases). The CDR3 is made up of 16 amino acids. Germline V gives CDR1 SEHNR, CDR2 FQNEAQ (reference sequence). The V end was cut by 4 bases, the J end by 6 bases, with 20 bases between. Filled out from reference TRBV7-9 and TRBJ2-3, the complete variable domain reads DTGVSQNPRHKITKRGQNVTFRCDPISEHNRLYWYRQTLGQGPEFLTYFQNEAQLEKSRLLSDRFSAERPKGSFSTLEIQRTEQGDSAMYLCASSWPTGTHPDTQYFGPGTRLTVL.

This chain uses TRBV7-6 with TRBJ1-1; D remains ambiguous. The CDR3 has 14 amino acids. V was cut by 8 bases and J by 1 base, with 14 bases left in between. Germline V lookup: CDR1 SGHVS, CDR2 FNYEAQ. The DNA of the CDR3 is TGTGCCAGCTCGGCGGTGAGGGAGAACACTGAAGCTTTCTTT. As protein: CASSAVRENTEAFF. The full variable domain, its missing parts supplied by reference TRBV7-6 and TRBJ1-1, is GAGVSQSPRYKVTKRGQDVALRCDPISGHVSLYWYRQALGQGPEFLTYFNYEAQQDKSGLPNDRFSAERPEGSISTLTIQRTEQRDSAMYRCASSAVRENTEAFFGQGTRLTVV.

This clone was found once. The V gene is TRBV6-1, the J gene TRBJ2-7; TRBD2 might be the D (7 bases). The CDR3 sequence is 12 residues long. With 2 bases removed from V and 7 bases from J, the gap between germline ends came to 9 bases. Germline lookup yields CDR1 MNHNS and CDR2 SASEGT. CDR3 DNA sequence: TGTGCCAGCAGTGAAAAGGGGGGGGAGCAGTACTTC. Its protein is CASSEKGGEQYF.

The chain links TRBV9 to TRBJ2-3, with 14 bases identical to TRBD2. This CDR3 contains 15 residues. The J segment lost 9 bases and the V segment lost 6 bases, leaving 9 bases of the junction unmatched. Germline V gives CDR1 SGDLS, CDR2 YYNGEE. This CDR3 is CASTPGTSGSITQYF. Written as DNA, the CDR3 is TGTGCCAGCACCCCCGGGACTAGCGGGAGTATAACGCAGTATTTT.

The chain couples TRBV7-3 to TRBJ2-1, with a possible D match to TRBD2 (5 bases). CDR1 SGHTA and CDR2 FQGTGA come from the germline V gene. V lost 3 bases, J lost 2 bases, and 14 bases lay in between. The CDR3 spans 16 residues. The CDR3 protein is CASSFGGPTTYNEQFF. CDR3 in DNA: TGTGCCAGCAGCTTTGGCGGGCCGACCACCTACAATGAGCAGTTCTTC.

This clone was recorded a few times. This chain uses TRBV6-5 with TRBJ2-5, with 12 nucleotides matching TRBD2. The V gene's germline CDR1 is MNHEY and CDR2 SVGAGI. V lost 0 bases, J lost 5 bases, and 1 base stayed unmatched. The CDR3 length is 15 residues. CDR3 amino acids: CASSYSGTSGETQYF. The CDR3 DNA sequence: TGTGCCAGCAGTTACTCCGGGACTAGCGGGGAGACCCAGTACTTC.

The CDR3 nucleotides read TGTGCCAGCAGCGCGGTTCCCTCTGGAAACACCATATATTTT. Amino acid sequence: CASSAVPSGNTIYF. The chain is built from TRBV2 and TRBJ1-3; D uncertain. The CDR3 consists of 14 residues. Trimming took 6 bases from V and 0 from J, leaving 9 bases between them. Germline CDR1 SNHLY, CDR2 FYNNEI.

The CDR3 reads CASSQARAGGYTF. The DNA for the CDR3 is TGTGCCAGCAGCCAGGCCAGAGCGGGTGGCTACACCTTC. The chain employs TRBV3-1 (or the pseudogene TRBV3-2) and TRBJ1-2; D remains unclear. V was cut by 3 bases and J by 7 bases, with 12 bases left in between. This CDR3 is 13 amino acids long. The germline CDR1 and CDR2 sequences are LGHDT and YNNKEL (reference sequence).

The rearrangement links TRBV2 to TRBJ1-1, with TRBD1 matching over 9 bases. Germline CDR1 is SNHLY and CDR2 is FYNNEI. The CDR3 runs to 12 residues. V was pared by 2 bases and J by 14 bases, with 6 bases of the junction left unmatched. The CDR3, as DNA: TGTGCCAGCAGTGAATATCCGGGACAGGGATTCTTT. It translates to CASSEYPGQGFF.

The chain employs TRBV9 and TRBJ1-1; D gene uncertain. The length of the CDR3 is 13 residues. Trimming took off 4 bases at V and 4 bases at J, with 11 bases between the two ends. Germline V lookup: CDR1 SGDLS, CDR2 YYNGEE. The CDR3 nucleotides are TGTGCCAGCAGCCCGCAGTCCCCCACTGAAGCTTTCTTT. Translating gives CASSPQSPTEAFF. Drawing the rest from reference TRBV9 and TRBJ1-1, the complete variable domain is DSGVTQTPKHLITATGQRVTLRCSPRSGDLSVYWYQQSLDQGLQFLIQYYNGEERAKGNILERFSAQQFPDLHSELNLSSLELGDSALYFCASSPQSPTEAFFGQGTRLTVV.

As regards this clone: A read error may be the cause here, since a much bigger clone is one base away. The chain combines TRBV5-4 with TRBJ1-5; possibly TRBD1 for D (6 bases). Trimming removed 4 bases from V and 3 bases from J, with 8 bases in between. This CDR3 spans 13 amino acids. From germline, CDR1 is SGHNT and CDR2 YYREEE (reference sequence). CDR3 in amino acids: CASSQGSNQPQHF. Written as DNA, the CDR3 is TGTGCCAGCAGCCAGGGGTCCAATCAGCCCCAGCATTTT. Filled out from reference TRBV5-4 and TRBJ1-5, the complete variable domain reads ETGVTQSPTHLIKTRGQQVTLRCSSQSGHNTVSWYQQALGQGPQFIFQYYREEENGRGNFPPRFSGLQFPNYSSELNVNALELDDSALYLCASSQGSNQPQHFGDGTRLSIL.

The chain is built from TRBV4-2 and TRBJ1-1; D is undetermined. Germline V gene data show CDR1 as LGHNA and CDR2 as YNFKEQ. CDR3 length equals 16 residues. The V and J ends lost 4 bases and 1 base respectively, with 16 bases between them. Here the CDR3 reads CASSLLGNTPNTEAFF. CDR3 in DNA: TGTGCCAGCAGCCTCCTAGGCAACACTCCGAACACTGAAGCTTTCTTT.

The V and J genes are TRBV27 and TRBJ2-7; 9 bases are shared with TRBD1. CDR3 length: 17 amino acids. Germline V gives CDR1 MNHEY, CDR2 SMNVEV (reference sequence). Unmatched junction bases numbered 13, after V lost 2 bases and J lost 5 bases. The DNA of the CDR3 is TGTGCCAGCAGTTTACTCCCAATCGGGACAGGGATGGACGAGCAGTACTTC. This translates into CASSLLPIGTGMDEQYF.

On this clone: Other DNA sequences in this specimen translate into the identical CDR3. The rearrangement uses TRBV28 and TRBJ1-2; D not resolved. V lost 3 bases and J lost 4, with 6 bases in between. CDR1 and CDR2 (germline): MDHEN, SYDVKM. This CDR3 is built from 12 residues. CDR3 DNA: TGTGCCAGCAGTTTGCGACTCTATGGCTACACCTTC. Translating it yields CASSLRLYGYTF.

This chain joins TRBV4-3 and TRBJ2-5; 7 bases map to TRBD2. The J segment lost 5 bases and the V segment lost 1 base, leaving 10 bases of the junction unmatched. The CDR3 covers 16 residues. Germline CDR1 is LGHNA and CDR2 is YSLEER. CDR3 sequence reads: CASSQGIAGPPETQYF. CDR3 DNA: TGCGCCAGCAGCCAAGGGATAGCGGGCCCGCCGGAGACCCAGTACTTC.

The gene calls are TRBV10-2 and TRBJ2-7; a possible D gene is TRBD2 (5 bases). The V and J ends lost 0 bases and 0 bases respectively, with 9 bases between them. The V gene's germline CDR1 is WSHSY and CDR2 SAAADI. The CDR3 covers 15 residues. DNA for the CDR3: TGCGCCAGCAGTGAGTCGGGTAGCGCCTCCTACGAGCAGTACTTC. It specifies CASSESGSASYEQYF.

The genes are TRBV29-1 and TRBJ2-7; 13 bases are a match to TRBD2. J gave up 5 bases and V 7 bases, and 8 bases lay outside the gene matches. CDR3 length: 14 residues. Germline V CDR1 and CDR2: SQVTM, ANQGSEA. CDR3 coding DNA: TGCAGCGGGCGGACTAGCGGGAGAGGCGACGAGCAGTACTTC. Amino acids: CSGRTSGRGDEQYF.

The genes are TRBV28 and TRBJ2-1, with 8 bases fitting TRBD1. CDR3 length: 16 amino acids. CDR1 MDHEN and CDR2 SYDVKM come from the germline V gene. The trim removed 5 bases at V and 2 bases at J, leaving 8 bases unmatched. The CDR3 coding sequence is TGTGCCAGCAGTACCCAGGGGGCGGAGACCTACAATGAGCAGTTCTTC. Its translation is CASSTQGAETYNEQFF. The full variable domain, completed using reference TRBV28 and TRBJ2-1, is DVKVTQSSRYLVKRTGEKVFLECVQDMDHENMFWYRQDPGLGLRLIYFSYDVKMKEKGDIPEGYSVSREKKERFSLILESASTNQTSMYLCASSTQGAETYNEQFFGPGTRLTVL.

This sequence joins TRBV2 and TRBJ2-7; weak D call: TRBD1 (5 bases). Germline V gives CDR1 SNHLY, CDR2 FYNNEI. Trimming cost V 8 bases and J 2 bases, with 13 bases left between them. The CDR3 is 13 amino acids. Here the CDR3 reads CASGSDRAYEQYF. For the CDR3, the DNA is TGTGCCAGCGGAAGTGACAGAGCCTACGAGCAGTACTTC.